This entry lists 8 T cell receptor beta chains sequenced from one sample in a study of human thymus T cells. The study used thymus tissue resected during corrective heart surgery. Assay used: immunoSEQ multiplex PCR; TCRdb lists only in-frame clones, some missing. Here the sample spans 86,000 or so clones, just over 95% being singletons. The sequenced sample was thymus tissue. The receptors come from a boy under two years old with a congenital heart defect but otherwise immunologically healthy.

The CDR3 loop is CASTPGEANEKLFF. The CDR3 nucleotides read TGTGCCAGTACCCCAGGGGAGGCTAATGAAAAACTGTTTTTT. J is TRBJ1-4 and V is TRBV19; D is possibly TRBD1 (6 bases). V was pared by 7 bases and J by 3 bases, with 12 bases between. The CDR3 length is 14 residues. Germline values: CDR1 LNHDA, CDR2 SQIVND (reference sequence).

V is TRBV29-1 and J is TRBJ1-2; a possible D gene is TRBD1 (5 bases). Germline V gene data show CDR1 as SQVTM and CDR2 as ANQGSEA. Trimming removed 4 bases at V and 6 bases at J, with 12 bases between. The CDR3 contains 12 residues. Written as DNA, the CDR3 is TGCAGCGTTGTTGAGGGGCCTCATGGCTACACCTTC. Residues: CSVVEGPHGYTF. The whole variable domain, filled in from reference TRBV29-1 and TRBJ1-2, reads SAVISQKPSRDICQRGTSLTIQCQVDSQVTMMFWYRQQPGQSLTLIATANQGSEATYESGFVIDKFPISRPNLTFSTLTVSNMSPEDSSIYLCSVVEGPHGYTFGSGTRLTVV.

This chain connects TRBV30 to TRBJ2-5; perhaps D is TRBD1 or TRBD2 (5 bases each). In germline, CDR1 is GTSNPN, CDR2 SVGIG (reference sequence). This CDR3 region has 15 residues. V was cut by 2 bases and J by 5 bases, with 18 bases left in between. Written as DNA, the CDR3 is TGTGCCTGGAGTCTACGGAATAGGGGAGAGGAGACCCAGTACTTC. It yields the protein CAWSLRNRGEETQYF.

This clone showed up just once. This chain joins TRBV19 and TRBJ1-2, with TRBD1 matching 9 bases. The V segment lost 7 bases and the J segment 4 bases; nucleotides outside the gene matches: 10. Germline values: CDR1 LNHDA, CDR2 SQIVND (reference sequence). The CDR3 consists of 15 residues. The CDR3: CASTRTGTGPYGYTF. The CDR3 bases are TGTGCCAGTACTAGAACCGGGACAGGGCCCTATGGCTACACCTTC.

This chain links TRBV27 with TRBJ1-3, with D unclear. The germline V gene encodes CDR1 MNHEY and CDR2 SMNVEV (reference sequence). The CDR3 is 14 amino acids. Trimming took off 6 bases at V and 0 bases at J, with 9 bases between the two ends. CDR3 sequence (DNA): TGTGCCAGCAGCTCGAGGGACTCTGGAAACACCATATATTTT. Protein: CASSSRDSGNTIYF.

This chain connects TRBV6-6 to TRBJ1-1, with D tentatively TRBD1 (6 bases). Germline values: CDR1 MNHNY, CDR2 SVGAGI (reference sequence). Trimming took off 8 bases at V and 1 base at J, with 8 bases between the two ends. The CDR3 length is 12 residues. The CDR3 is CASLRGNTEAFF. The CDR3 region has the DNA TGTGCCAGCCTCAGGGGGAACACTGAAGCTTTCTTT.

The chain recombines TRBV18 with TRBJ1-1; D is unclear. This CDR3 contains 14 residues. CDR1 is KGHSH, CDR2 LQKENI, per germline. Trimming removed 2 bases from V and 0 bases from J, with 7 bases in between. CDR3 nucleotide sequence: TGTGCCAGCTCACCATCTATGATGAACACTGAAGCTTTCTTT. Encoded protein: CASSPSMMNTEAFF.

This sequence joins TRBV28 and TRBJ2-7, with D unclear. The CDR3 is made up of 12 amino acids. Germline CDR1 reads MDHEN; CDR2 reads SYDVKM. V was cut by 2 bases and J by 3 bases, with 5 bases left in between. The CDR3 spells CASSLGDYEQYF. CDR3 coding DNA: TGTGCCAGCAGTTTAGGGGACTACGAGCAGTACTTC.